Shown below are 29 T cell receptor beta chains from a single sample sequenced in a study of identical twins. TCRdb independently ran MiXCR on the 5' RACE reads; one entry per CDR3 protein. The data show 1,800,000 or so distinct CDR3 sequences, roughly a third seen once. Sequencing was performed on cord blood. The origin of the receptors is a newborn girl in good health.

This clonotype was detected a few times. V and J are TRBV7-2 and TRBJ1-6, with TRBD1 as a possible D gene (5 bases). The CDR3 spans 15 residues. Germline assignment: CDR1 SGHTA and CDR2 FQGNSA. Trimming stripped 2 bases from V and 9 bases from J, with 14 bases between. The CDR3 loop is CASSLTGLGGSPLHF. The DNA of the CDR3 is TGTGCCAGCAGCTTAACGGGCCTTGGGGGTTCACCCCTCCACTTT.

This chain uses TRBV12-3 or TRBV12-4 with TRBJ1-2; the match to TRBD1 covers 9 bases. There are 16 residues in the CDR3. V was clipped by 2 bases and J by 2 bases; unmatched bases: 6. The CDR3 DNA reads TGTGCCAGCAGTTTACCGGGACAGGGCCTGAACTATGGCTACACCTTC. The encoded protein is CASSLPGQGLNYGYTF.

This clonotype was detected only a few times. This chain links TRBV24-1 with TRBJ2-1, with TRBD2 as a possible D gene (5 bases). The CDR3 contains 13 residues. V lost 6 bases and J 9 bases, leaving 14 bases between the germline ends. The germline CDR1 and CDR2 sequences are KGHDR and SFDVKD. In DNA, the CDR3 is TGTGCCACCAGTAAATATGCGGGTACTGAGCAGTTCTTC. Translated, it gives CATSKYAGTEQFF.

This clonotype was seen at least ten times. The genes are TRBV6-1 and TRBJ2-5; 7 bases are a match to TRBD1. Germline V gene data show CDR1 as MNHNS and CDR2 as SASEGT. The CDR3 length is 12 residues. V trimming: 6 bases; J trimming: 5 bases; junction bases outside the gene matches: 3. The DNA for the CDR3 is TGTGCCAGCAGGACAGGGAGCGAGACCCAGTACTTC. As protein: CASRTGSETQYF.

As for this clonotype: A read error may explain this, as a much larger clone is one base away. The chain couples TRBV3-1 to TRBJ1-2, with a tentative D call TRBD1 (6 bases). This CDR3 has 13 amino acids. CDR1 and CDR2 (germline): LGHDT, YNNKEL (reference sequence). The CDR3 DNA follows: TGTACCAGCAGCCCGATGCGGGGGCATGGCTACACCTTC. This sequence encodes CTSSPMRGHGYTF.

V is TRBV12-3 or TRBV12-4 and J is TRBJ1-1; D remains ambiguous. The CDR3 extends over 13 amino acids. V was pared by 3 bases and J by 6 bases, with 11 bases between. CDR3 sequence (DNA): TGTGCCAGCAGTTTTTACGGTGGCCCTGAAGCTTTCTTT. Protein: CASSFYGGPEAFF.

The table lists this clonotype with a few counts. The chain couples TRBV24-1 to TRBJ2-4, with 7 bases matching TRBD1. The CDR3 is 14 residues long. V was pared by 12 bases and J by 1 base, with 8 bases of the junction left unmatched. Germline V gene data show CDR1 as KGHDR and CDR2 as SFDVKD. The DNA of the CDR3 is TGTGCCGCCCAACAGACAGGGGCCAAAAACATTCAGTACTTC. It codes for CAAQQTGAKNIQYF.

The rearrangement links TRBV18 to TRBJ2-1; D not certain. CDR3 size: 15 residues. The germline V and J ends were trimmed by 1 base and 1 base, with 8 bases remaining between them. CDR1 and CDR2 (germline): KGHSH, LQKENI. In nucleotides, the CDR3 is TGTGCCAGCTCACCACTTGCGAATTCCTACAATGAGCAGTTCTTC. This codes for CASSPLANSYNEQFF.

This clonotype has more than one count but fewer than ten. V is TRBV30 and J is TRBJ2-2; D possibly corresponds to TRBD2 (5 bases). This CDR3 contains 14 residues. CDR1 is GTSNPN, CDR2 SVGIG, per germline (reference sequence). Between the trimmed V and J ends, which lost 4 bases and 3 bases, there was a span of 12 bases. Written as DNA, the CDR3 is TGTGCCTGGATAGGCGCGGGTTACACCGGGGAGCTGTTTTTT. Translating gives CAWIGAGYTGELFF.

V usage is TRBV2 and J usage is TRBJ2-7; TRBD2 agrees at 13 bases. Losses at the gene ends were 7 bases for V and 2 bases for J; bases not matched to a gene: 8. CDR1 and CDR2 from the germline V gene are SNHLY and FYNNEI. The CDR3 spans 16 residues. The CDR3: CASIPGLAGFTYEQYF. CDR3 coding DNA: TGTGCCAGCATCCCGGGACTAGCGGGATTCACCTACGAGCAGTACTTC.

The rearrangement joins TRBV14 to TRBJ2-7; maybe TRBD1 (5 bases). CDR1 is SGHDN, CDR2 FVKESK, per germline. The CDR3 length is 12 residues. V was cut by 5 bases and J by 3 bases, with 8 bases left in between. CDR3 in amino acids: CASSGQYYEQYF. The DNA for the CDR3 is TGTGCCAGCAGCGGACAATACTACGAGCAGTACTTC.

V and J are TRBV28 and TRBJ2-2; D unclear. V lost 8 bases, J lost 5 bases, and 9 bases lay in between. The V gene's germline CDR1 is MDHEN and CDR2 SYDVKM. The CDR3 covers 12 residues. The CDR3: CASVPGTGELFF. In DNA, the CDR3 is TGTGCCAGCGTCCCCGGGACCGGGGAGCTGTTTTTT.

The chain has TRBV5-1 and TRBJ2-7, with D maybe TRBD1 (6 bases). Germline lookup yields CDR1 SGHRS and CDR2 YFSETQ. Trimming stripped 0 bases from V and 2 bases from J, with 18 bases between. This CDR3 has 17 amino acids. The CDR3 DNA follows: TGCGCCAGCAGCTTGGCGCTGGGGGACAAGGGAACCTACGAGCAGTACTTC. Translated, it gives CASSLALGDKGTYEQYF.

This clonotype turned up a few times. J is TRBJ2-1 and V is TRBV9, with 7 bases matching TRBD1. Trimming cost V 3 bases and J 2 bases; bases outside gene matches: 5. Germline V gives CDR1 SGDLS, CDR2 YYNGEE. The CDR3 loop spans 15 amino acids. CDR3 bases: TGTGCCAGCAGCGGAGGGACAGTTCCCTACAATGAGCAGTTCTTC. As protein: CASSGGTVPYNEQFF.

The chain recombines TRBV7-9 with TRBJ2-7, with a possible D match to TRBD1 (6 bases). Trimming left V 7 bases short and J 1 base short, with 17 bases between. The CDR3 runs 15 residues. In germline, CDR1 is SEHNR, CDR2 FQNEAQ (reference sequence). CDR3 loop: CASTGGSTASYEQYF. CDR3 coding DNA: TGTGCCAGCACTGGGGGCAGCACCGCTTCCTACGAGCAGTACTTC.

This clonotype was found a few times. The chain combines TRBV18 with TRBJ2-1; 8 bases are a match to TRBD2. V gave up 4 bases and J gave up 4 bases; unmatched junction bases: 3. The CDR3 is 14 amino acids. Per the germline V gene, CDR1 is KGHSH and CDR2 is LQKENI. The CDR3, as DNA: TGTGCCAGCTCACGGGTAGCGGGATACAATGAGCAGTTCTTC. Residues: CASSRVAGYNEQFF.

This chain joins TRBV6-2 or TRBV6-3 and TRBJ2-3; possible D gene TRBD1, 5 bases. Trimming removed 7 bases from V and 4 bases from J, with 9 bases in between. Germline CDR1 and CDR2: MNHEY and SVGEGT. The CDR3 is 12 amino acids. The CDR3 coding sequence is TGTGCCAGCACCCGCAGGGCAGATACGCAGTATTTT. Translation gives CASTRRADTQYF.

CDR3 in amino acids: CASSQLAGAEQYF. In DNA, the CDR3 is TGTGCCAGCAGTCAACTAGCGGGAGCCGAGCAGTACTTC. The genes are TRBV3-1 and TRBJ2-7; 11 bases align to TRBD2. CDR1 is LGHDT, CDR2 YNNKEL, per germline (reference sequence). Trimming cost V 6 bases and J 6 bases; bases outside gene matches: 4. The CDR3 runs to 13 residues.

This chain connects TRBV27 to TRBJ1-5; TRBD1 aligns across 8 bases. Germline values: CDR1 MNHEY, CDR2 SMNVEV (reference sequence). This CDR3 has 14 amino acids. V lost 5 bases and J lost 5; bases outside the gene matches: 5. CDR3 nucleotide sequence: TGTGCCAGCAGTCCCCAGGGGGCCGATCAGCCCCAGCATTTT. Protein product: CASSPQGADQPQHF.

This clonotype appeared a single time. The rearrangement links TRBV20-1 to TRBJ2-3; D may be TRBD2 (6 bases). The germline V gene encodes CDR1 DFQATT and CDR2 SNEGSKA (reference sequence). V gave up 6 bases and J gave up 14 bases, with 18 bases separating them. The CDR3 is 11 residues long. CDR3 nucleotide sequence: TGCAGTGCAAGCCCGGGGGAGGCGCGGTATTTT. Amino acids: CSASPGEARYF.

The chain has TRBV15 and TRBJ2-5; D gene uncertain. The V gene lost 0 bases and the J gene lost 3 bases, with 5 bases spanning the gap. This CDR3 is built from 13 residues. The germline V gene has CDR1 LNHNV and CDR2 YYDKDF (reference sequence). The CDR3 nucleotides read TGTGCCACCAGCAGAGATCTAAAAGAGACCCAGTACTTC. Its translation: CATSRDLKETQYF.

In the case of this clonotype: A read error may produce the germline difference seen at one junction end. The rearrangement uses TRBV28 and TRBJ1-1; no definite D call. Germline values: CDR1 MDHEN, CDR2 SYDVKM. The CDR3 is 15 residues long. CDR3 amino acids: CASSLYRVVNTGAFF. The CDR3 DNA reads TGTGCCAGCAGTTTATATCGGGTCGTGAACACTGGAGCTTTCTTT.

This clonotype was counted only a few times. The chain is built from TRBV25-1 and TRBJ2-1; either TRBD1 or TRBD2 may fit D (5 bases each). Germline V CDR1 and CDR2: MGHDK, SYGVNS. The length of the CDR3 is 19 residues. Trimming took off 4 bases at V and 3 bases at J, with 25 bases between the two ends. The CDR3 region has the DNA TGTGCCAGCAGTGTATTGCTAGTTTTACGGGGCGAGTACTACAATGAGCAGTTCTTC. Its translation: CASSVLLVLRGEYYNEQFF.

This clonotype was seen a few times. The chain couples TRBV7-2 to TRBJ2-7; D is ambiguous. The germline V and J ends were trimmed by 2 bases and 3 bases, with 17 bases remaining between them. From germline, CDR1 is SGHTA and CDR2 FQGNSA. The CDR3 length is 16 residues. Here the CDR3 reads CASSLLGLRWDYEQYF. The CDR3 DNA reads as TGTGCCAGCAGCTTACTTGGGCTCCGGTGGGACTACGAGCAGTACTTC.

This clonotype was recorded a few times. This chain joins TRBV6-5 and TRBJ1-5; D possibly corresponds to TRBD1 (6 bases). This CDR3 is 12 amino acids long. The germline gives CDR1 MNHEY, CDR2 SVGAGI. Here the CDR3 reads CASGAGNQPQHF. Written as DNA, the CDR3 is TGTGCTTCGGGGGCGGGTAATCAGCCCCAGCATTTT.

This clonotype turned up a few times. The chain links TRBV20-1 to TRBJ1-1; D not resolved. The CDR3 extends over 13 amino acids. CDR1 and CDR2 (germline): DFQATT, SNEGSKA (reference sequence). The germline V and J ends were trimmed by 3 bases and 4 bases, with 12 bases remaining between them. In DNA, the CDR3 is TGCAGTGCTAGGGGCAGGTACGGCACTGAAGCTTTCTTT. Amino acids: CSARGRYGTEAFF.

The CDR3 reads CASSSVGESYEQYF. CDR3 DNA: TGCGCCAGCAGCTCGGTAGGGGAATCCTACGAGCAGTACTTC. V and J are TRBV5-1 and TRBJ2-7, with D possibly being TRBD1 (5 bases). This CDR3 region has 14 residues. The germline V and J ends were trimmed by 3 bases and 1 base, with 11 bases remaining between them. Germline V gene data show CDR1 as SGHRS and CDR2 as YFSETQ.

A note on this clonotype: The junction and the germline gene differ at one end; a read error may be behind it. This rearrangement joins TRBV5-1 to TRBJ1-6; 7 nucleotides line up with TRBD1. The germline gives CDR1 SGHRS, CDR2 YFSETQ. The CDR3 spans 13 residues. This CDR3 is CASSNDRDSPPHF. CDR3 sequence (DNA): TGCGCCAGCAGTAATGACAGGGATTCACCCCCCCACTTT.

The CDR3 here is CASSQDFSTSGGPPDTQYF. DNA of the CDR3: TGTGCCAGCAGCCAAGATTTCAGCACTAGCGGGGGGCCCCCAGATACGCAGTATTTT. The chain links TRBV4-2 to TRBJ2-3, with 12 bases matching TRBD2. The CDR3 runs to 19 residues. V was pared by 0 bases and J by 4 bases, with 11 bases of the junction left unmatched. The V gene's germline CDR1 is LGHNA and CDR2 YNFKEQ.